This TCR beta chain was recovered during a study of Ad26.COV2.S vaccination and SARS-CoV-2 variants. Looking at the study overall: Enrollment placed the donor in the COV1001 Ad26.COV2.S trial arm.

The germline gives CDR1 MGHRA, CDR2 YSYEKL. The CDR3 contains 15 residues. The J segment lost 3 bases and the V segment lost 4 bases, leaving 8 bases of the junction unmatched. TCRdb's copy holds only in-frame clones and misses some; the assay was immunoSEQ multiplex PCR. The profile shows roughly 400,000 clones, 75% to 90% of them singletons. Treatment described: some 20 received Ad26.COV2.S at low or high dose, single or two shots; about 5 received placebo; per-sample allocation not given. Sampling was performed 63 days after the first vaccine or placebo injection. Here the sequenced sample was peripheral blood, taken in a trial of Ad26.COV2.S vaccine versus placebo. This receptor was obtained from a person between 18 and 65 years old who received the Ad26.COV2.S COVID-19 vaccine or a placebo. The chain employs TRBV4-1 and TRBJ2-7; 8 nucleotides agree with TRBD2. CDR3: CASSPQLADFYEQYF. The CDR3 nucleotides read TGCGCCAGCAGCCCCCAACTAGCGGATTTCTACGAGCAGTACTTC.